This T cell receptor (beta chain) is from a study of blood T cell repertoires in COVID-19. Study overall: COVID-19 samples collected from the United States, Italy and Spain covered acute and convalescent phases. In each case, the material was cDNA or gDNA derived from T cells, B-cell-depleted T cells, or PBMCs.

Germline CDR1 reads KGHSH; CDR2 reads LQKENI. V was clipped by 5 bases and J by 1 base, with 11 bases between them. CDR3 size: 14 residues. Per the authors' pipeline: Reference gene primers were amplified, and this amplification served to estimate nucleated cell counts. Generated by immunoSEQ multiplex PCR, the TCRdb table keeps only in-frame clones and is missing some. The V and J calls and clone size come from that table; D and trimming were worked out from the DNA. Counted here are about 100,000 clones, approximately 90% occurring once; the ten biggest clones make up less than 2.5%. The source of this sequence is a man in his fifties or sixties with active COVID-19. What was sequenced was peripheral blood. V and J are TRBV18 and TRBJ2-5, with a tentative D call TRBD1 (6 bases). CDR3: CASSYDRFQETQYF. CDR3 DNA: TGTGCCAGCTCATACGACAGGTTCCAAGAGACCCAGTACTTC.